The entry below describes one TCR beta chain. The antigen is undetermined. The data originate from a study of vaccination and CD4 T cells after COVID-19. Treatment indicated: approximately 10-day PBMC culture with coronavirus spike peptide pools or control peptides (ViraFEST assay). The study sequenced cultured CD4+ T cell DNA using the Oncomine TCR Beta short-read assay. TCRdb re-derived calls from the PCR reads in MiXCR, one entry per CDR3 protein. The top ten hold approximately 22% of the sample, which has roughly 7,000 distinct CDR3 sequences, 66% seen once. The germline V gene has CDR1 DFQATT and CDR2 SNEGSKA (reference sequence). The CDR3 length is 13 residues. Between the trimmed V and J ends, which lost 1 base and 7 bases, there was a span of 13 bases.

J is TRBJ1-1 and V is TRBV20-1; D uncertain. This receptor was obtained from a human donor who had recovered from COVID-19. The sample comprised CD4+ T cells from blood, cultured in vitro. The CDR3 DNA reads as TGCAGTGCTAGAGGGCCCCCTAACCTTGAAGCTTTCTTT. Its protein product is CSARGPPNLEAFF.